A single sample is the source of the 31 T cell receptor beta chains below, sequenced in a study of shared clonotypes between healthy human individuals. This table comes from immunoSEQ multiplex PCR, and its TCRdb copy is limited to in-frame clones, with some not included. The sample includes more than 1,200,000 clones, just under 99% of them seen just once. The sequencing sample was made of naive CD4+ T cells sorted from blood. The subset is: CD45RA+ positively selected. Receptor source: a man aged 25-45 years in good health.

The rearrangement links TRBV29-1 to TRBJ2-5; 14 nucleotides line up with TRBD2. Germline V gives CDR1 SQVTM, CDR2 ANQGSEA. Trimming took 7 bases from V and 4 from J; bases not matched to a gene: 2. This CDR3 is built from 13 residues. The CDR3 loop is CSAGTSGRETQYF. The CDR3 nucleotides read TGCAGCGCTGGGACTAGCGGGAGAGAGACCCAGTACTTC.

V is TRBV5-1 and J is TRBJ2-1; tentatively, D is TRBD2 (6 bases). This CDR3 has 14 amino acids. V shed 2 bases and J shed 8 bases, with 14 bases lying between them. Germline V gene sequence: CDR1 SGHRS, CDR2 YFSETQ. The CDR3: CASSLRTGGDEQFF. The CDR3 nucleotides are TGCGCCAGCAGCTTACGGACGGGCGGGGATGAGCAGTTCTTC.

A remark on this clone: In the same sample, other DNA sequences code for this CDR3. The chain carries TRBV5-1 and TRBJ1-2; TRBD1 might be the D (5 bases). Germline V gives CDR1 SGHRS, CDR2 YFSETQ. The CDR3 contains 14 residues. V lost 0 bases, J lost 2 bases, and 8 bases lay in between. Here the CDR3 reads CASSLAPGNYGYTF. The CDR3 region has the DNA TGCGCCAGCAGCTTGGCCCCAGGGAACTATGGCTACACCTTC.

The chain combines TRBV7-9 with TRBJ2-5; 14 nucleotides agree with TRBD2. The CDR3 runs to 15 residues. The ends lost 4 bases at V and 4 bases at J; junction bases unmatched: 2. From germline, CDR1 is SEHNR and CDR2 FQNEAQ (reference sequence). The CDR3 here is CASSSGTSGRETQYF. The CDR3 coding sequence is TGTGCCAGCAGCTCAGGGACTAGCGGGAGAGAGACCCAGTACTTC.

Worth noting for this clone: The same CDR3 arises from other DNA sequences in this sample as well. The chain couples TRBV27 to TRBJ2-7; TRBD2 matches 8 bases. Germline values: CDR1 MNHEY, CDR2 SMNVEV (reference sequence). CDR3 size: 13 residues. The trim removed 7 bases at V and 1 base at J, leaving 3 bases unmatched. The CDR3 loop is CASKSGRSYEQYF. The DNA for the CDR3 is TGTGCCAGCAAGAGCGGGAGATCCTACGAGCAGTACTTC.

This clone was counted once. The V and J genes are TRBV18 and TRBJ2-2; D unclear. Germline V gene lookup returns CDR1 KGHSH and CDR2 LQKENI. V was cut by 3 bases and J by 3 bases, with 8 bases left in between. CDR3 length equals 14 residues. The CDR3 sequence is CASSPLMDTGELFF. The CDR3 DNA is TGTGCCAGCTCACCTTTAATGGACACCGGGGAGCTGTTTTTT.

Comments on this clone: With a much larger clone just one base away, this may be a read error. This sequence joins TRBV9 and TRBJ2-3; weak D call: TRBD1 (6 bases). CDR1 is SGDLS and CDR2 is YYNGEE in the germline V gene. V dropped 2 bases and J dropped 7 bases, with 17 bases sitting between them. The CDR3 consists of 15 residues. CDR3 amino acids: CASSVLGALGNTQYF. The CDR3 DNA reads as TGTGCCAGCAGCGTGCTGGGGGCGTTAGGAAATACGCAGTATTTT.

DNA of the CDR3: TGTGCCAGTACCGCGAAGGGGCCGAGCTCCTACAATGAGCAGTTCTTC. It is translated as CASTAKGPSSYNEQFF. This chain joins TRBV19 and TRBJ2-1, with D perhaps matching TRBD1 (5 bases). This CDR3 has 16 residues. Germline V CDR1 and CDR2: LNHDA, SQIVND (reference sequence). The ends were cut back, 7 bases at V and 0 bases at J, with 16 bases in the middle.

The chain recombines TRBV7-2 with TRBJ2-1; D not certain. The germline V and J ends were trimmed by 2 bases and 0 bases, with 8 bases remaining between them. Germline lookup yields CDR1 SGHTA and CDR2 FQGNSA. CDR3 length: 15 residues. The CDR3 region has the DNA TGTGCCAGCAGCTTAAGGGTAGGCTCCTACAATGAGCAGTTCTTC. It codes for CASSLRVGSYNEQFF.

V gene TRBV6-6 combines with J gene TRBJ1-2; D is unresolved. CDR1 MNHNY and CDR2 SVGAGI come from the germline V gene (reference sequence). This CDR3 has 16 amino acids. The germline V and J ends were trimmed by 5 bases and 2 bases, with 18 bases remaining between them. The CDR3 nucleotides read TGTGCCAGCAGTCTCGGTAGACATCCCGCCAACTATGGCTACACCTTC. It specifies CASSLGRHPANYGYTF.

The chain combines TRBV11-2 with TRBJ2-1; perhaps TRBD2 as D (5 bases). V lost 2 bases to trimming and J lost 6 bases, with 14 bases between them. This CDR3 contains 15 residues. Germline CDR1 SGHAT, CDR2 FQNNGV. CDR3 in amino acids: CASSLSRVLRNEQFF. The CDR3 DNA follows: TGTGCCAGCAGCTTATCGCGGGTCCTTCGCAATGAGCAGTTCTTC.

In its sample, this clone was seen once. The genes are TRBV7-2 and TRBJ1-2; D is uncertain. The CDR3 runs 13 residues. Trimming left V 3 bases short and J 2 bases short, with 7 bases between. CDR1 and CDR2 (germline): SGHTA, FQGNSA. CDR3 protein: CASSLSENYGYTF. CDR3 coding DNA: TGTGCCAGCAGCTTGTCCGAGAACTATGGCTACACCTTC.

Points on this clone: Other nucleotide sequences from this sample produce the same CDR3. The gene calls are TRBV9 and TRBJ2-7; a possible D gene is TRBD2 (6 bases). V was clipped by 2 bases and J by 3 bases, with 12 bases between them. Germline CDR1 SGDLS, CDR2 YYNGEE. CDR3 length: 14 residues. The CDR3 spells CASSVGGSSYEQYF. In DNA form, the CDR3 reads TGTGCCAGCAGCGTCGGGGGTAGCAGCTACGAGCAGTACTTC.

This chain connects TRBV5-1 to TRBJ1-1; D gene uncertain. CDR3 length equals 12 residues. CDR1 and CDR2 (germline): SGHRS, YFSETQ. V lost 0 bases and J lost 4, with 4 bases in between. The CDR3 is CASSLDFTEAFF. The CDR3 nucleotides are TGCGCCAGCAGCTTGGACTTCACTGAAGCTTTCTTT. The variable domain in full, with the rest retrieved from reference TRBV5-1 and TRBJ1-1, is KAGVTQTPRYLIKTRGQQVTLSCSPISGHRSVSWYQQTPGQGLQFLFEYFSETQRNKGNFPGRFSGRQFSNSRSEMNVSTLELGDSALYLCASSLDFTEAFFGQGTRLTVV.

The chain links TRBV11-2 to TRBJ2-1, with 7 nucleotides matching TRBD2. The CDR3 covers 14 residues. The V gene's germline CDR1 is SGHAT and CDR2 FQNNGV. The trim removed 5 bases at V and 7 bases at J, leaving 8 bases unmatched. The CDR3 spells CASSRRDYLNEQFF. CDR3 bases: TGTGCCAGCAGCCGCCGGGACTATCTTAATGAGCAGTTCTTC.

The rearrangement links TRBV28 to TRBJ2-5; 7 bases line up with TRBD1. This CDR3 is built from 15 residues. CDR1 and CDR2 (germline): MDHEN, SYDVKM. After removal of 7 bases from V and 5 bases from J, the junction contained 13 bases not matched to a gene. The CDR3: CASTGSGTAGETQYF. DNA for the CDR3: TGTGCCAGCACCGGGTCTGGGACAGCAGGGGAGACCCAGTACTTC.

About this clone itself: The same CDR3 can be traced to other DNA sequences in this sample. V and J are TRBV11-2 and TRBJ2-5, with no clear D. The CDR3 extends over 13 amino acids. The V gene's germline CDR1 is SGHAT and CDR2 FQNNGV. V was cut by 0 bases and J by 2 bases, with 4 bases left in between. CDR3 nucleotide sequence: TGTGCCAGCAGCTTAGACAGACAAGAGACCCAGTACTTC. It translates to CASSLDRQETQYF. Using reference TRBV11-2 and TRBJ2-5 for the parts outside the CDR3, the full variable domain is EAGVAQSPRYKIIEKRQSVAFWCNPISGHATLYWYQQILGQGPKLLIQFQNNGVVDDSQLPKDRFSAERLKGVDSTLKIQPAKLEDSAVYLCASSLDRQETQYFGPGTRLLVL.

The V and J genes are TRBV6-5 and TRBJ1-1; D is ambiguous. The CDR3 runs 16 residues. CDR1 and CDR2 from the germline V gene are MNHEY and SVGAGI. The ends were cut back, 2 bases at V and 6 bases at J, with 19 bases in the middle. CDR3 loop: CASSYVTPRRRAEAFF. CDR3 nucleotides: TGTGCCAGCAGTTACGTTACGCCCAGGCGAAGGGCTGAAGCTTTCTTT.

The chain couples TRBV5-1 to TRBJ2-7; TRBD1 is a possible D gene (6 bases). CDR3 length: 14 residues. Trimming pared 0 bases from V and 2 bases from J, leaving 9 bases between. CDR1 and CDR2 from the germline V gene are SGHRS and YFSETQ. The CDR3 DNA is TGCGCCAGCAGCTTGGCCGGGGACACCTACGAGCAGTACTTC. This codes for CASSLAGDTYEQYF.

Worth noting for this clone: Other nucleotide sequences in the sample specify the same CDR3. The genes are TRBV5-5 and TRBJ1-1; D not certain. V lost 6 bases and J lost 0, with 9 bases in between. Germline CDR1 is SGHKS and CDR2 is YYEKEE (reference sequence). The length of the CDR3 is 13 residues. CDR3 nucleotide sequence: TGTGCCAGCACCCGAGGGCTGAACACTGAAGCTTTCTTT. Protein sequence: CASTRGLNTEAFF.

J is TRBJ2-7 and V is TRBV25-1, with D possibly being TRBD2 (6 bases). Germline-derived CDR1 and CDR2 are MGHDK and SYGVNS. The CDR3 is 13 residues long. Deletions cut 10 bases from V and 1 base from J, with 14 bases between. The CDR3, as DNA: TGTGCCATCACGGAGGCGGGATCCTACGAGCAGTACTTC. This sequence encodes CAITEAGSYEQYF.

The CDR3 DNA follows: TGTGCCAGCAGCTTAGTGAGGGGGCTCGCAGATACGCAGTATTTT. Its translation is CASSLVRGLADTQYF. This chain connects TRBV7-2 to TRBJ2-3; the match to TRBD1 covers 7 bases. Germline-derived CDR1 and CDR2 are SGHTA and FQGNSA. The CDR3 is 15 amino acids. The junction had 5 bases not matched to a gene; V was cut back by 1 base and J by 4 bases. Filled out from reference TRBV7-2 and TRBJ2-3, the complete variable domain reads GAGVSQSPSNKVTEKGKDVELRCDPISGHTALYWYRQSLGQGLEFLIYFQGNSAPDKSGLPSDRFSAERTGGSVSTLTIQRTQQEDSAVYLCASSLVRGLADTQYFGPGTRLTVL.

V is TRBV5-1 and J is TRBJ1-1; D is undetermined. Germline V gene sequence: CDR1 SGHRS, CDR2 YFSETQ. The CDR3 has 12 amino acids. Trimming stripped 3 bases from V and 7 bases from J, with 10 bases between. This chain's CDR3 is CASSSVGSEAFF. The CDR3 nucleotides read TGCGCCAGCAGCTCTGTCGGGAGTGAAGCTTTCTTT.

The chain is built from TRBV11-2 and TRBJ1-5; D gene ambiguous. This CDR3 spans 16 amino acids. The germline V gene encodes CDR1 SGHAT and CDR2 FQNNGV. Trimming took 1 base from V and 7 from J, leaving 17 bases between them. CDR3 sequence reads: CASSLAIGRVGQPQHF. The CDR3 DNA follows: TGTGCCAGCAGCTTAGCGATCGGGAGGGTCGGCCAGCCCCAGCATTTT. Together with reference TRBV11-2 and TRBJ1-5, the CDR3 gives the full variable domain: EAGVAQSPRYKIIEKRQSVAFWCNPISGHATLYWYQQILGQGPKLLIQFQNNGVVDDSQLPKDRFSAERLKGVDSTLKIQPAKLEDSAVYLCASSLAIGRVGQPQHFGDGTRLSIL.

Turning to this clone: Other DNA sequences of this sample code for an identical CDR3. The CDR3 sequence: CASSVSGDTQYF. The CDR3 DNA reads TGTGCCAGCAGCGTAAGTGGAGATACGCAGTATTTT. The V and J genes are TRBV9 and TRBJ2-3; the D is unclear. Trimming shortened V by 1 base and J by 5 bases, and 5 bases separated the two germline ends. This CDR3 contains 12 residues. CDR1 SGDLS and CDR2 YYNGEE come from the germline V gene.

The chain is built from TRBV7-2 and TRBJ2-7; 13 nucleotides match TRBD2. Per the germline V gene, CDR1 is SGHTA and CDR2 is FQGNSA. The CDR3 extends over 16 amino acids. After removal of 5 bases from V and 4 bases from J, the junction contained 8 bases not matched to a gene. The CDR3 nucleotides are TGTGCCAGCAGCCTAGGTGGACTAGCGGGAGTTTACGAGCAGTACTTC. As protein: CASSLGGLAGVYEQYF.

The chain recombines TRBV5-4 with TRBJ2-5; D unclear. Trimming stripped 4 bases from V and 4 bases from J, with 11 bases between. There are 13 residues in the CDR3. CDR1 and CDR2 (germline): SGHNT, YYREEE (reference sequence). CDR3 nucleotide sequence: TGTGCCAGCAGCCCGAAGGTCGGAGAGACCCAGTACTTC. Translation: CASSPKVGETQYF.

The chain carries TRBV6-5 and TRBJ2-1; 14 bases are a match to TRBD2. The CDR3 is 15 amino acids. The V gene's germline CDR1 is MNHEY and CDR2 SVGAGI. The J segment lost 9 bases and the V segment lost 5 bases, leaving 6 bases of the junction unmatched. The CDR3 sequence is CASSNRLAGGGEQFF. For the CDR3, the DNA is TGTGCCAGCAGTAATAGACTAGCGGGAGGGGGTGAGCAGTTCTTC.

This clone occurred once. V usage is TRBV7-9 and J usage is TRBJ2-7; 8 bases agree with TRBD1. V shed 3 bases, J shed 6 bases, and the junction held 7 bases outside the gene matches. In germline, CDR1 is SEHNR, CDR2 FQNEAQ (reference sequence). The CDR3 totals 14 residues. DNA of the CDR3: TGTGCCAGCAGCTTGCGGACAGGGCGAGGCGAGCAGTACTTC. Protein sequence: CASSLRTGRGEQYF. Together with reference TRBV7-9 and TRBJ2-7, the CDR3 gives the full variable domain: DTGVSQNPRHKITKRGQNVTFRCDPISEHNRLYWYRQTLGQGPEFLTYFQNEAQLEKSRLLSDRFSAERPKGSFSTLEIQRTEQGDSAMYLCASSLRTGRGEQYFGPGTRLTVT.

This chain connects TRBV2 to TRBJ2-4; 7 bases fit TRBD2. This CDR3 has 13 amino acids. V was clipped by 6 bases and J by 7 bases; unmatched bases: 6. From germline, CDR1 is SNHLY and CDR2 FYNNEI. CDR3: CASRAGETNIQYF. The CDR3 nucleotides read TGTGCCAGCAGGGCGGGGGAGACGAACATTCAGTACTTC. Combining the CDR3 with reference TRBV2 and TRBJ2-4 gives the whole variable domain EPEVTQTPSHQVTQMGQEVILRCVPISNHLYFYWYRQILGQKVEFLVSFYNNEISEKSEIFDDQFSVERPDGSNFTLKIRSTKLEDSAMYFCASRAGETNIQYFGAGTRLSVL.

The chain couples TRBV7-9 to TRBJ2-7; possibly TRBD1 for D (5 bases). The CDR3 sequence is 14 residues long. Germline values: CDR1 SEHNR, CDR2 FQNEAQ (reference sequence). V was cut by 7 bases and J by 6 bases, with 19 bases left in between. This CDR3 reads CASTQGADQSEQYF. CDR3 DNA: TGTGCCAGCACCCAAGGGGCAGATCAGAGCGAGCAGTACTTC.